The clone carrying this TCR beta chain was picked up a small number of times. The target antigen is unknown. The sample originates from a study of response to subunit inactivated influenza vaccine. Study results and limitations: Authors proposed each seasonal influenza vaccination draws in few new T cells.

TCRdb used MiXCR to reprocess the RT-PCR reads, holding one entry per CDR3 protein. The sample has around 580,000 distinct CDR3 sequences; around 15% are singletons. The sequence was collected from a man in his fifties who received an inactivated influenza vaccine. The sample consisted of PBMCs from blood, taken approximately 13 days after vaccination.

CDR3 protein: CASRAGQQETQYF. The CDR3 nucleotides read TGTGCCAGCAGGGCAGGACAGCAAGAGACCCAGTACTTC. This chain connects TRBV6-1 to TRBJ2-5, with D possibly TRBD1 on 6 matching bases. From germline, CDR1 is MNHNS and CDR2 SASEGT. The CDR3 contains 13 residues. The germline V and J ends were trimmed by 6 bases and 2 bases, with 10 bases remaining between them.